The present entry profiles one T cell receptor (beta chain) with its context. What this receptor recognizes is not known. No much larger clone exists at a distance of one base, and base qualities are not known. Related bone marrow donors provided peripheral blood samples on the day of marrow donation. Mononuclear cells from peripheral blood and bone marrow were separated by Ficoll-Hypaque density centrifugation and then cryopreserved. Genomic DNA was the input for TRB sequencing, which was run either with the immunoSEQ assay at survey resolution or with the hsTCRB kit. The study's own analysis went as follows. Initial read processing used immunoSEQ software, and repertoire analyses used the LymphoSeq R package. Clonality was calculated as 1 minus normalized Shannon entropy, and the Gini coefficient was also calculated for each TRB dataset. To infer phenotypes in unsorted samples, TRB sequences from sorted subsets of the recipient or donor were mapped onto unsorted samples from the same recipient. TCRdb carries this immuneACCESS record with in-frame sequences only. Its versions omit some clonotypes, under half of them owing to an unresolved V gene in the studies checked, with the rest unexplained. V, J and clone size were drawn from that table, and D and trimming were deduced from the DNA. The sample has some 64,000 clones on record, about 93% of them singletons. Jointly, the top ten make up about 3.1% of the sample.

This entry belongs to a study of T cells after posttransplantation cyclophosphamide (dated by TCRdb to between 2015 and 2016). At the level of the whole study: Using TRB sequencing, the study followed how the T cell repertoire reconstituted after myeloablative bone marrow transplantation in which posttransplantation cyclophosphamide served as GVHD prophylaxis. Antigen receptor sequencing covered samples from 35 to 40 PTCy-treated patients and about 17 of their related bone marrow donors. Blood from all 35 or so PTCy patients who had 1-year posttransplant specimens underwent TRB sequencing. Up to roughly 3 additional blood samples from 2 to 5.2 years after transplant were also TRB-sequenced in 3 patients, as was pretransplant blood from several patients. Because TRA and TRB clonality were tightly correlated in fewer than 10 samples, subsequent TCR analyses were focused on TRB only. Public TRB sequences were queried against a database of over 3,500 sequences associated with responses to pathogens, tumor antigens, self-antigens and alloantigens.

Results and caveats for the whole study, not just this receptor: The TRB repertoires of T cells infiltrating skin or GI tract showed only limited overlap with the TRB repertoires of T cells in blood. At 1-2 months, donor-recipient similarity was low but rose over the first year, and the later blood repertoires were often dominated by donor CD8+ memory clones. Across 45 patients, recipient CMV seropositivity and CMV reactivation were highly associated with TRB clonality; PTCy diversity was similar to CNI/methotrexate controls.

V is pared back by 1 base and J by 9 bases, with 16 bases lying between the germline termini. Looking up the germline V gene (reference sequence) yields CDR1 LNHNV and CDR2 YYDKDF. Including cysteine and phenylalanine, the CDR3 has 15 amino acids. Only the CDR3 region is kept as DNA, spanning 45 bases read in frame from base 1. Recombination linked TRBV15 to TRBJ1-5; the D gene is perhaps TRBD1, from 5 matching bases. Sequenced: PBMCs. The sequence was collected from a woman aged 30 to 39 in good health and a related stem cell transplant donor. Here is the DNA: TGTGCCACCAGCAGAGGCTCGAACAGGCGGTCGCCCCAGCATTTT. Its translation is CATSRGSNRRSPQHF.